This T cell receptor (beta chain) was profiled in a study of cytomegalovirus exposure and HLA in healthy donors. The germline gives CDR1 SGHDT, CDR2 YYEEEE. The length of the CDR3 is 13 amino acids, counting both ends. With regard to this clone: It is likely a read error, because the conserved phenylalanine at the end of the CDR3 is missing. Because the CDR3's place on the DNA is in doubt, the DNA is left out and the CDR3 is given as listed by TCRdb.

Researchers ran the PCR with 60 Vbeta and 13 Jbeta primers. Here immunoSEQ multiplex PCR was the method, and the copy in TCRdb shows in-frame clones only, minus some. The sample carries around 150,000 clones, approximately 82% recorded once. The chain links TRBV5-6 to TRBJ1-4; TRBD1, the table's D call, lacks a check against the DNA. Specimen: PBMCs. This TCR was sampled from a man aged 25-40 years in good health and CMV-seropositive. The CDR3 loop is CASSRDGQGITFI.